A single sample is the source of the 16 T cell receptor beta chains below, sequenced in a study of blood T cell repertoires in COVID-19. Repertoires were generated with immunoSEQ multiplex PCR, while TCRdb's copy carries only in-frame clones and drops some. The sample holds approximately 350,000 clones, 90% to 95% seen once. The sample comprised peripheral blood. The receptors stem from a woman under 30 who had recovered from COVID-19.

This chain connects TRBV29-1 to TRBJ2-3, with D possibly TRBD1 on 6 matching bases. Trimming removed 3 bases from V and 0 bases from J, with 13 bases in between. Germline values: CDR1 SQVTM, CDR2 ANQGSEA. The CDR3 extends over 15 amino acids. CDR3 coding DNA: TGCAGCGTTGATGGTGGACAGAGAAGCACAGATACGCAGTATTTT. Protein product: CSVDGGQRSTDTQYF.

Notes on this clone: This sample includes further DNA sequences coding for the same CDR3. The J gene is TRBJ1-1, the V gene TRBV27, with a tentative D call TRBD1 (5 bases). The V gene lost 3 bases and the J gene lost 4 bases, with 6 bases spanning the gap. This CDR3 spans 12 amino acids. CDR1 is MNHEY and CDR2 is SMNVEV in the germline V gene (reference sequence). CDR3 bases: TGTGCCAGCAGTTTCACAGGCACTGAAGCTTTCTTT. Its protein product is CASSFTGTEAFF.

The V and J genes are TRBV7-9 and TRBJ2-5; a weak D match, TRBD2 (6 bases). This CDR3 has 14 amino acids. Germline CDR1 is SEHNR and CDR2 is FQNEAQ (reference sequence). Trimming removed 8 bases from V and 4 bases from J, with 17 bases in between. This chain's CDR3 is CASGLTGVLETQYF. The CDR3 nucleotides read TGTGCCAGCGGCCTGACGGGGGTCCTAGAGACCCAGTACTTC.

The CDR3 DNA reads TGTGCCAGCAGCTCGACAGGTCTCTATGGCTACACCTTC. Residues: CASSSTGLYGYTF. The chain is built from TRBV5-6 and TRBJ1-2, with TRBD1 as a possible D gene (6 bases). V was trimmed by 3 bases and J by 4 bases, leaving 10 bases between them. In germline, CDR1 is SGHDT, CDR2 YYEEEE. CDR3 length: 13 amino acids.

This clone was seen a single time. The chain joins TRBV11-3 to TRBJ1-5; D is unresolved. Trimming stripped 6 bases from V and 0 bases from J, with 18 bases between. CDR3 size: 17 residues. Germline CDR1 and CDR2: SGHNT and YENEEA. CDR3 nucleotides: TGTGCCAGCAGGGAGACACGGAGGAACGATAGCAATCAGCCCCAGCATTTT. Translation: CASRETRRNDSNQPQHF.

The J gene is TRBJ1-1, the V gene TRBV6-5; D gene unclear. Germline V gives CDR1 MNHEY, CDR2 SVGAGI. This CDR3 is 14 amino acids long. Trimming removed 2 bases at V and 6 bases at J, with 13 bases between. For the CDR3, the DNA is TGTGCCAGCAGTTACGCCCGGAGGTTCGCTGAAGCTTTCTTT. It yields the protein CASSYARRFAEAFF.

The table lists this clone with a count of one. A junction boundary mismatches the germline segment, possibly from a read error. The chain couples TRBV15 to TRBJ1-2; unclear D gene. CDR3 length equals 13 residues. Germline V gene lookup returns CDR1 LNHNV and CDR2 YYDKDF (reference sequence). The CDR3 sequence: CATSRDSDAGSRF. CDR3 DNA: TGTGCCACCAGCAGAGATTCTGACGCCGGGAGTCGCTTC. Drawing the rest from reference TRBV15 and TRBJ1-2, the complete variable domain is DAMVIQNPRYQVTQFGKPVTLSCSQTLNHNVMYWYQQKSSQAPKLLFHYYDKDFNNEADTPDNFQSRRPNTSFCFLDIRSPGLGDTAMYLCATSRDSDAGSRFGSGTRLTVV.

This chain links TRBV7-9 with TRBJ1-1; the D is unclear. The V end lost 4 bases, the J end lost 3 bases, and 15 bases lay between the germline ends. Germline CDR1 is SEHNR and CDR2 is FQNEAQ (reference sequence). This CDR3 spans 15 amino acids. DNA of the CDR3: TGTGCCAGCAGCTCGAACCTCCCGAGGGACACTGAAGCTTTCTTT. Translated, it gives CASSSNLPRDTEAFF.

The chain uses TRBV30 and TRBJ2-5; 11 nucleotides line up with TRBD2. From germline, CDR1 is GTSNPN and CDR2 SVGIG (reference sequence). The CDR3 extends over 15 amino acids. Trimming at V came to 4 bases and at J to 5 bases, leaving 9 bases not matched to a gene. The CDR3 reads CAWTMGLAAWETQYF. In DNA, the CDR3 is TGTGCCTGGACTATGGGACTAGCGGCGTGGGAGACCCAGTACTTC.

The rearrangement links TRBV6-6 to TRBJ2-1; 8 bases agree with TRBD1. CDR3 size: 16 residues. Germline V gene sequence: CDR1 MNHNY, CDR2 SVGAGI (reference sequence). Germline trimming cut 7 bases from V and 7 bases from J; bases unmatched to any gene: 15. In nucleotides, the CDR3 is TGTGCCAGCAAGCCAGCAGCGACAGGGGCTCTGAATGAGCAGTTCTTC. It yields the protein CASKPAATGALNEQFF.

The chain joins TRBV5-8 to TRBJ1-5, with D maybe TRBD1 (5 bases). This CDR3 has 17 residues. V lost 4 bases, J lost 4 bases, and 21 bases lay in between. Germline V gene lookup returns CDR1 SGHTS and CDR2 YDEGEE. The CDR3 DNA reads TGTGCCAGCAGCCTGGGTCAGGGCCCCGACTTAAATCAGCCCCAGCATTTT. Encoded protein: CASSLGQGPDLNQPQHF.

This clone was observed once. The chain has TRBV4-3 and TRBJ2-1, with D uncertain. Germline-derived CDR1 and CDR2 are LGHNA and YSLEER. V was trimmed by 0 bases and J by 6 bases, leaving 15 bases between them. The CDR3 extends over 16 amino acids. The CDR3 DNA is TGCGCCAGCAGCCAAGATCTACGGCGCGGCCTCAATGAGCAGTTCTTC. Protein product: CASSQDLRRGLNEQFF.

The chain joins TRBV6-6 to TRBJ2-7; the D gene is possibly TRBD2 (6 bases). Germline CDR1 MNHNY, CDR2 SVGAGI (reference sequence). Between the trimmed V and J ends, which lost 7 bases and 3 bases, there was a span of 10 bases. The CDR3 covers 12 residues. CDR3 amino acids: CASTSGGYEQYV. The CDR3 DNA reads as TGTGCCAGCACATCCGGGGGCTACGAGCAGTACGTC.

This clone was picked up a small number of times. This chain connects TRBV5-1 to TRBJ1-2; 11 bases are a match to TRBD1. The CDR3 has 14 amino acids. CDR1 is SGHRS and CDR2 is YFSETQ in the germline V gene. Trimming took 2 bases from V and 4 from J; bases not matched to a gene: 1. DNA of the CDR3: TGCGCCAGCAGCTTAGGGACAGGGGGCTATGGCTACACCTTC. Translating it yields CASSLGTGGYGYTF.

The rearrangement uses TRBV29-1 and TRBJ2-5; TRBD2 agrees at 7 bases. The CDR3 totals 12 residues. Germline-derived CDR1 and CDR2 are SQVTM and ANQGSEA. Here the CDR3 DNA reads TGCAGTCAATTGGGGGGGGGAGAGACCCAGTACTTC. Protein product: CSQLGGGETQYF.

The chain couples TRBV11-2 to TRBJ1-1; 7 bases line up with TRBD1. Germline V lookup: CDR1 SGHAT, CDR2 FQNNGV. There are 14 residues in the CDR3. V shed 5 bases and J 2 bases; nucleotides not matched to a gene: 5. DNA of the CDR3: TGTGCCAGCAGCCAGACAGGGCGCAACACTGAAGCTTTCTTT. It specifies CASSQTGRNTEAFF.